Below, one TCR beta chain is given with its context. This sample was included in a study of T-cell memory formation after mild COVID-19. TCRdb processed the 5' RACE reads anew with MiXCR; each CDR3 protein has one entry. The sample contains 200,000 to 300,000 distinct CDR3 sequences, 15% to 17% of which appear only once. CDR3 length: 16 amino acids. V was pared by 2 bases and J by 0 bases, with 11 bases between. The V gene's germline CDR1 is SGHTA and CDR2 FQGNSA. Sequencing input: PBMCs or a T cell subset sorted from them (not recorded which). This receptor was identified in an adult woman who had mild COVID-19 (a few samples of this study predate the infection). Cell type and time point are not known. The chain is built from TRBV7-2 and TRBJ2-1, with no clear D. CDR3 loop: CASSLSRASSYNEQFF. As DNA, the CDR3 is TGTGCCAGCAGCTTAAGCCGGGCGAGCTCCTACAATGAGCAGTTCTTC.